These T cell receptor beta chains were read from a single sample in a study of blood T cell repertoires in COVID-19. TCRdb keeps only in-frame clones here, not all; method: immunoSEQ multiplex PCR. The top ten clones hold 3.5% to 4.5% of a sample with roughly 200,000 clones, around 89% of them seen once. Sequenced sample: peripheral blood. These receptors all stem from a woman in her twenties or thirties with acute or convalescent COVID-19. Both conserved end residues are part of each CDR3. D genes are given only for firm matches. Not every row has a clone size; where given, it reads once, few, many or a size class.

D gene	V gene	J gene	clone size	CDR3 protein	CDR3 DNA
TRBD1	TRBV5-4	TRBJ1-2	.	CASSFPGGDYGYTF	TGTGCCAGCAGCTTTCCAGGGGGCGACTATGGCTACACCTTC
.	TRBV5-4	TRBJ1-1	.	CASTGMNTEAFF	TGTGCCAGCACAGGGATGAACACTGAAGCTTTCTTT
TRBD1	TRBV7-2	TRBJ1-2	.	CASSKPGQDGYTF	TGTGCCAGCAGCAAACCGGGACAGGATGGCTACACCTTC
.	TRBV18	TRBJ2-2	.	CASSRRVDGELFF	TGTGCCAGCTCACGACGGGTGGACGGGGAGCTGTTTTTT
TRBD2	TRBV2	TRBJ2-5	once	CASSGMVAGESETQYF	TGTGCCAGCAGTGGAATGGTAGCGGGAGAGTCTGAGACCCAGTACTTC
.	TRBV28	TRBJ1-4	.	CATTLFDGNEKLFF	TGTGCCACCACCTTATTTGACGGGAATGAAAAACTGTTTTTT
.	TRBV30	TRBJ2-7	.	CAWSSEQKISYEQYF	TGTGCCTGGAGCTCCGAACAAAAGATCTCCTACGAGCAGTACTTC
.	TRBV21-1	TRBJ1-5	.	CASSDTHSNQPQHF	TGTGCCAGCAGCGACACTCATAGCAATCAGCCCCAGCATTTT
TRBD1	TRBV5-6	TRBJ1-1	.	CASSIPRTGHTEAFF	TGTGCCAGCAGCATCCCCCGGACAGGCCACACTGAAGCTTTCTTT
TRBD1	TRBV7-2	TRBJ2-2	.	CASSLAGRGLTGELFF	TGTGCCAGCAGCTTAGCGGGCAGGGGGCTGACCGGGGAGCTGTTTTTT
.	TRBV6-6	TRBJ1-2	.	CASGQYGYTF	TGTGCCAGCGGACAATATGGCTACACCTTC
TRBD1	TRBV6-5	TRBJ2-5	.	CASRPGGLRETQYF	TGTGCCAGCAGACCAGGGGGCCTTCGCGAGACCCAGTACTTC
TRBD1	TRBV25-1	TRBJ2-7	.	CASSEPPGTGGTYEQYF	TGTGCCAGCAGTGAACCGCCCGGGACAGGGGGCACCTACGAGCAGTACTTC
.	TRBV6-5	TRBJ1-5	.	CASRTGISGNQPQHF	TGTGCCAGCCGAACAGGGATCTCCGGCAATCAGCCCCAGCATTTT
.	TRBV11-2	TRBJ2-3	.	CASSLAYTQYF	TGTGCCAGCAGCTTAGCCTATACGCAGTATTTT
TRBD1	TRBV5-1	TRBJ2-7	.	CASSPRDRDYEQYF	TGCGCCAGCAGCCCGCGGGACAGGGACTACGAGCAGTACTTC
TRBD2	TRBV30	TRBJ2-3	.	CALSGGGLTDTQYF	TGTGCCCTCTCGGGGGGAGGGCTAACAGATACGCAGTATTTT
TRBD1	TRBV19	TRBJ1-2	.	CASSIRTGGSSGYTF	TGTGCCAGTAGTATTCGGACAGGGGGATCCTCCGGCTACACCTTC
.	TRBV5-1	TRBJ2-2	.	CASSLGDYTGELFF	TGCGCCAGCAGCTTGGGGGACTACACCGGGGAGCTGTTTTTT
.	TRBV5-1	TRBJ2-7	.	CASRDIDYEQYF	TGCGCCAGCAGGGACATAGACTACGAGCAGTACTTC
.	TRBV2	TRBJ2-1	few	CASNGVGRAYNEQFF	TGTGCCAGCAATGGGGTTGGCAGGGCTTACAATGAGCAGTTCTTC
.	TRBV9	TRBJ1-4	few	CASSAAGGTEKLFF	TGTGCCAGCAGCGCGGCGGGGGGAACGGAAAAACTGTTTTTT
TRBD1	TRBV7-9	TRBJ2-7	.	CASSSRTGGYEQYF	TGTGCCAGCAGCTCGCGGACAGGGGGCTACGAGCAGTACTTC
TRBD1	TRBV19	TRBJ2-3	.	CASSTRTGSSSDTQYF	TGTGCCAGTAGTACGCGGACAGGGTCCTCTTCAGATACGCAGTATTTT
.	TRBV14	TRBJ1-2	.	CASSQLSGGYTF	TGTGCCAGCAGCCAGCTATCCGGTGGCTACACCTTC
TRBD1	TRBV28	TRBJ1-4	.	CASTGDSRSEKLFF	TGTGCCAGCACCGGGGACAGCCGAAGTGAAAAACTGTTTTTT
.	TRBV7-6	TRBJ1-6	.	CASSRSTRDSPLHF	TGTGCCAGCAGCCGATCTACGAGGGATTCACCCCTCCACTTT
.	TRBV7-8	TRBJ1-5	.	CASSQDWNQPQHF	TGTGCCAGCAGCCAGGACTGGAATCAGCCCCAGCATTTT
.	TRBV7-6	TRBJ2-1	.	CASSLGQANEQFF	TGTGCCAGCAGCTTAGGACAGGCCAATGAGCAGTTCTTC
.	TRBV29-1	TRBJ2-5	.	CSVVGGLETQYF	TGCAGCGTTGTTGGGGGACTGGAGACCCAGTACTTC
TRBD1	TRBV7-7	TRBJ2-1	.	CASSRDRGGDEQFF	TGTGCTAGCAGCCGGGACAGGGGGGGCGATGAGCAGTTCTTC
.	TRBV12-3/TRBV12-4	TRBJ2-1	once	CATRWAENEQFF	TGTGCCACCAGGTGGGCTGAAAATGAGCAGTTCTTC
.	TRBV20-1	TRBJ1-5	.	CSASGGGQPQHF	TGCAGTGCTAGTGGGGGCGGTCAGCCCCAGCATTTT
.	TRBV19	TRBJ1-5	.	CASSIQSHSNQPQHF	TGTGCCAGTAGTATTCAGTCTCATAGCAATCAGCCCCAGCATTTT
.	TRBV6-5	TRBJ2-1	.	CASATASSINEQFF	TGTGCCAGCGCGACAGCCTCAAGCATCAATGAGCAGTTCTTC
TRBD1	TRBV4-1	TRBJ1-4	.	CASSQSPGGWSNEKLFF	TGCGCCAGCAGCCAAAGTCCAGGGGGCTGGTCTAATGAAAAACTGTTTTTT
.	TRBV7-2	TRBJ1-1	few	CASSLEGDTEAFF	TGTGCCAGCAGCTTAGAGGGGGACACTGAAGCTTTCTTT
.	TRBV4-1	TRBJ2-7	.	CASSSGYEQYF	TGCGCCAGCAGCTCCGGTTACGAGCAGTACTTC
TRBD2	TRBV18	TRBJ2-7	.	CASSSQREDEQYF	TGTGCCAGCTCATCCCAGCGGGAGGACGAGCAGTACTTC
.	TRBV7-9	TRBJ2-5	.	CASSFAGSETQYF	TGTGCCAGCAGCTTCGCGGGTTCGGAGACCCAGTACTTC
.	TRBV5-3	TRBJ2-5	.	CARNEVAMYQETQYF	TGTGCCAGAAACGAGGTAGCGATGTACCAAGAGACCCAGTACTTC
TRBD1	TRBV2	TRBJ2-5	.	CARGQGRRETQYF	TGTGCCAGAGGACAGGGCCGTCGGGAGACCCAGTACTTC
TRBD1	TRBV2	TRBJ1-4	.	CASSGTGNEKLFF	TGTGCCAGCTCCGGGACAGGAAATGAAAAACTGTTTTTT
.	TRBV11-3	TRBJ2-3	few	CASSKTDTQYF	TGTGCCAGCTCTAAGACAGATACGCAGTATTTT
TRBD1	TRBV11-2	TRBJ1-2	.	CASSLDRQGYGYTF	TGTGCCAGCAGCTTAGATAGACAGGGCTATGGCTACACCTTC
.	TRBV3-1/TRBV3-2	TRBJ1-1	.	CASSPTSAGRRAFF	TGTGCCAGCAGCCCAACGTCTGCGGGGCGTCGTGCTTTCTTT
TRBD1	TRBV5-1	TRBJ1-4	few	CASSLAGTGGEKLFF	TGCGCCAGCAGCTTGGCCGGGACAGGGGGTGAAAAACTGTTTTTT
TRBD1	TRBV3-1/TRBV3-2	TRBJ1-2	.	CASSQETGESHGYTF	TGTGCCAGCAGCCAAGAGACAGGGGAGTCTCATGGCTACACCTTC
TRBD1	TRBV4-1	TRBJ2-7	.	CASSPLGTGAYEQYF	TGCGCCAGCAGCCCCCTTGGGACAGGGGCCTACGAGCAGTACTTC
TRBD1	TRBV7-8	TRBJ2-7	.	CASAGQGGEQYF	TGTGCCAGCGCCGGACAGGGGGGGGAGCAGTACTTC
.	TRBV10-2	TRBJ2-3	.	CASSVSRDTQYF	TGCGCCAGCAGTGTATCGAGGGATACGCAGTATTTT
TRBD1	TRBV19	TRBJ2-3	.	CASSVDRVLADTQYF	TGTGCCAGTAGTGTTGACAGGGTCCTCGCAGATACGCAGTATTTT
.	TRBV28	TRBJ2-1	.	CASSLSTNEQFF	TGTGCCAGCAGTTTATCTACCAATGAGCAGTTCTTC